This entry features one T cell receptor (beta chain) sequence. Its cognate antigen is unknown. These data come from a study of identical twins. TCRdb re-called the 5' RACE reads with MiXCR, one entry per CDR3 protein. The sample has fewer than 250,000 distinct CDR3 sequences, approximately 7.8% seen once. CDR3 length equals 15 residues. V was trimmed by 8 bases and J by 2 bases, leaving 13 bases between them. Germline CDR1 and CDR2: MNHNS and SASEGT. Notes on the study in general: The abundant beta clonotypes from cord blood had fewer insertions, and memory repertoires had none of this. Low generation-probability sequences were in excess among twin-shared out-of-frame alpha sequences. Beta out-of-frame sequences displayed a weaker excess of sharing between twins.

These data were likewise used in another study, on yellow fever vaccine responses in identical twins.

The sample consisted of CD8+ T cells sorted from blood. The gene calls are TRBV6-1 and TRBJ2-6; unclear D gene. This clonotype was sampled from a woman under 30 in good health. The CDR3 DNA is TGTGCCAGCGGCCCGTTGATGGCTGGGGCCAACGTCCTGACTTTC. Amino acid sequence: CASGPLMAGANVLTF.